Listed below are T cell receptor beta chains from one sample, sequenced in a study of blood T cell repertoires in COVID-19. TCRdb's table, derived via immunoSEQ multiplex PCR, lists solely in-frame clones and lacks some. Seen here are 130,000 to 150,000 clones, about 85% observed once, and the top ten hold approximately 38%. The material sequenced was peripheral blood. The receptors shown here come from a human donor in a cohort sampled during active COVID-19. The CDR3 runs from the conserved cysteine through the conserved F or W. A D gene is named only where the DNA matches it firmly. Clone size, where shown, is once, few, many, or a class for clones that have expanded.

TRBD2 | . | 14 | TRBJ2-1 | TRBV7-3 | TGTGCCAGCAGCCCAGCACTAGCGGACAATGAGCAGTTCTTC | CASSPALADNEQFF
TRBD1 | . | 14 | TRBJ1-2 | TRBV6-1 | TGTGCCAGCAGTGAAGCAATAGGGGGCTTTGGCTACACCTTC | CASSEAIGGFGYTF
. | . | 14 | TRBJ1-6 | TRBV7-2 | TGTGCCAGCACCCCACAGCCCTATAATTCACCCCTCCACTTT | CASTPQPYNSPLHF
TRBD1 | . | 16 | TRBJ1-4 | TRBV5-1 | TGCGCCAGCAGCTTGGCCTCGACAGGGTTGTTTGAAAAACTGTTTTTT | CASSLASTGLFEKLFF
TRBD1 | . | 14 | TRBJ1-2 | TRBV9 | TGTGCCAGCAGCTCTTCTGGACAGGGGAGGGGCTACACCTTC | CASSSSGQGRGYTF
. | . | 15 | TRBJ1-4 | TRBV4-2 | TGTGCCAGCAGCCCAGACCGTGCAACTAATGAAAAACTGTTTTTT | CASSPDRATNEKLFF
TRBD1 | . | 15 | TRBJ1-4 | TRBV19 | TGTGCCAGTAGTACAATGGACAGGCCGAATGAAAAACTGTTTTTT | CASSTMDRPNEKLFF
. | . | 15 | TRBJ2-1 | TRBV7-9 | TGTGCCAGCATCACCAGCCCAGGACTACCAAGTGAGCAGTTCTTC | CASITSPGLPSEQFF
. | . | 15 | TRBJ1-1 | TRBV19 | TGTGCCAGTAGTATTTTTTCAGGGCCCAACACTGAAGCTTTCTTT | CASSIFSGPNTEAFF
. | . | 13 | TRBJ2-3 | TRBV28 | TGTGCCAGCAGACCCGAGCCCCCAGATACGCAGTATTTT | CASRPEPPDTQYF
. | many | 13 | TRBJ1-1 | TRBV7-3 | TGTGCCAGCAAGGCAGGAATGAACACTGAAGCTTTCTTT | CASKAGMNTEAFF
. | . | 13 | TRBJ2-6 | TRBV28 | TGTGCCACCCTGGCCTCTGGGGCCAACGTCCTGACTTTC | CATLASGANVLTF
TRBD1 | . | 14 | TRBJ1-2 | TRBV3-1/TRBV3-2 | TGTGCCAGCAGCCAAGGACAGGGGGCAGGTGGCTACACCTTC | CASSQGQGAGGYTF
. | . | 15 | TRBJ2-5 | TRBV7-3 | TGTGCCAGCAGCTTAACGCACCAGGGCTATGAGACCCAGTACTTC | CASSLTHQGYETQYF
TRBD1 | . | 16 | TRBJ2-7 | TRBV5-1 | TGCGCCAGCAGCTTGGGCGGGACAGGGTTCGTCCACGAGCAGTACTTC | CASSLGGTGFVHEQYF
TRBD1 | . | 14 | TRBJ1-6 | TRBV19 | TGTGCCAGTAGTCGGGACAGCTCTAATTCACCCCTCCACTTT | CASSRDSSNSPLHF
. | . | 14 | TRBJ1-2 | TRBV5-1 | TGCGCCAGCAGCTTGGATGGGTCGGGGGGGGGCTACACCTTC | CASSLDGSGGGYTF
TRBD1 | once | 15 | TRBJ1-1 | TRBV5-1 | TGCGCCAGCAGCACTGGACAGGTAACGAACACTGAAGCTTTCTTT | CASSTGQVTNTEAFF
. | few | 14 | TRBJ2-3 | TRBV7-5 | TGTGTCAGAAGCCCTGACTATCTCACAGATACGCAGTATTTT | CVRSPDYLTDTQYF
TRBD1 | . | 15 | TRBJ1-4 | TRBV4-2 | TGTGCCAGCAGCCAAGAAAGACAGGGTGGTGAAAAACTGTTTTTT | CASSQERQGGEKLFF
. | . | 17 | TRBJ2-1 | TRBV4-3 | TGCGCCAGCAGCCAAGATGTACGAGGGGGGGCTTTCAATGAGCAGTTCTTC | CASSQDVRGGAFNEQFF
. | . | 12 | TRBJ2-3 | TRBV19 | TGTGCCAGTAGAGATAGCGCAGATACGCAGTATTTT | CASRDSADTQYF
TRBD1 | . | 15 | TRBJ1-5 | TRBV7-2 | TGTGCCAGCAGCCCACGGACAGGGGTAAATCAGCCCCAGCATTTT | CASSPRTGVNQPQHF
. | . | 12 | TRBJ1-2 | TRBV7-2 | TGTGCCAGCAGCCAGGGTAACTATGGCTACACCTTC | CASSQGNYGYTF
. | . | 11 | TRBJ1-2 | TRBV12-3/TRBV12-4 | TGTGCCAGCAGTACTGGACTTGGCTACACCTTC | CASSTGLGYTF
TRBD2 | . | 16 | TRBJ2-7 | TRBV4-3 | TGCGCCAGCAGCCAAGAAGTAGCGGGGGGGATCTACGAGCAGTACTTC | CASSQEVAGGIYEQYF
. | . | 14 | TRBJ2-7 | TRBV29-1 | TGCAGCGTGGCCGCAGCGGGTCCCTACTACGAGCAGTACTTC | CSVAAAGPYYEQYF
. | . | 13 | TRBJ1-2 | TRBV7-9 | TGTGCCAGCAGCACCGGTCGTAACTATGGCTACACCTTC | CASSTGRNYGYTF
. | once | 13 | TRBJ2-1 | TRBV12-3/TRBV12-4 | TGTGCCAGCGTCCTCCACGGGTCGGATGAGCAGTTCTTC | CASVLHGSDEQFF
TRBD1 | . | 13 | TRBJ1-2 | TRBV3-1/TRBV3-2 | TGTGCCAGCGGGGACAGTTCTAACTATGGCTACACCTTC | CASGDSSNYGYTF
. | . | 16 | TRBJ2-3 | TRBV15 | TGTGCCACCAGCAGAGAGACAGGCCCAGGGGCAGATACGCAGTATTTT | CATSRETGPGADTQYF
TRBD2 | . | 17 | TRBJ2-3 | TRBV9 | TGTGCCAGCAGCGTAGTAGCCGGCGGGGGGGCCAGGGATACGCAGTATTTT | CASSVVAGGGARDTQYF
. | . | 12 | TRBJ1-1 | TRBV11-3 | TGTGCCAGCAGACACAGGGACACTGAAGCTTTCTTT | CASRHRDTEAFF
. | . | 12 | TRBJ2-7 | TRBV7-9 | TGTGCCAGCGGGCAGGGATTTGGGGAGCAGTACTTC | CASGQGFGEQYF
TRBD1 | . | 14 | TRBJ1-1 | TRBV19 | TGTGCCAGTAGAGACAGGGCAGCGAACACTGAAGCTTTCTTT | CASRDRAANTEAFF
TRBD1 | . | 17 | TRBJ2-5 | TRBV3-1/TRBV3-2 | TGTGCCAGCAGCCATTCTCCCTCCCGGACAGGGGGAAAGACCCAGTACTTC | CASSHSPSRTGGKTQYF
. | . | 15 | TRBJ1-1 | TRBV5-1 | TGCGCCAGCAGCTTGACAGCGGCCATGAACACTGAAGCTTTCTTT | CASSLTAAMNTEAFF
. | . | 13 | TRBJ1-3 | TRBV18 | TGTGCCAGCTCACCCAGCGCTGTAAACACCATATATTTT | CASSPSAVNTIYF
. | few | 14 | TRBJ2-1 | TRBV9 | TGTGCCAGCAGCGTAGATCCTGCGGGCAATGAGCAGTTCTTC | CASSVDPAGNEQFF
. | . | 14 | TRBJ1-1 | TRBV15 | TGTGCCACCAGCTCGGGACTTTCGAACACTGAAGCTTTCTTT | CATSSGLSNTEAFF
. | . | 13 | TRBJ2-7 | TRBV12-3/TRBV12-4 | TGTGCCAGCAGCGCAGGACAGACCTACGAGCAGTACTTC | CASSAGQTYEQYF
TRBD2 | once | 16 | TRBJ2-1 | TRBV3-1/TRBV3-2 | TGTGCCAGCAGCCACCTTAGCGGAGGACTAGCGGGGGAGCAGTTCTTC | CASSHLSGGLAGEQFF
TRBD1 | . | 18 | TRBJ1-4 | TRBV28 | TGTGCCAGCAGTGCCCCTGGCAGGGGGCAGGGCACTAATGAAAAACTGTTTTTT | CASSAPGRGQGTNEKLFF